The 11 T cell receptor beta chains in this list originate from one sample, sequenced in a study of cytomegalovirus exposure and HLA in healthy donors. PCR involved 60 Vbeta and 13 Jbeta primers. Sequencing was performed with immunoSEQ multiplex PCR; in TCRdb, only in-frame clones are kept and a portion is missing. The sample records about 160,000 clones, less than 85% being singletons. Material for sequencing was PBMCs. Receptors were obtained from a man in his forties in good health and CMV-seronegative.

The chain has TRBV30 and TRBJ1-2, with a tentative D call TRBD1 (5 bases). Trimming removed 4 bases from V and 8 bases from J, with 11 bases in between. CDR3 size: 11 residues. Germline CDR1 and CDR2: GTSNPN and SVGIG (reference sequence). The CDR3 loop is CAWTQEGGYTF. CDR3 in DNA: TGTGCCTGGACACAGGAGGGGGGCTACACCTTC. Supplemented by reference TRBV30 and TRBJ1-2, the full variable domain reads SQTIHQWPATLVQPVGSPLSLECTVEGTSNPNLYWYRQAAGRGLQLLFYSVGIGQISSEVPQNLSASRPQDRQFILSSKKLLLSDSGFYLCAWTQEGGYTFGSGTRLTVV.

The CDR3 DNA is TGTGCCAGCAGCTTACCCGGGGATAACTATGGCTACACCTTC. Protein sequence: CASSLPGDNYGYTF. This chain links TRBV7-9 with TRBJ1-2; D ambiguous. Germline V CDR1 and CDR2: SEHNR, FQNEAQ (reference sequence). V lost 2 bases and J lost 1, with 8 bases in between. This CDR3 is 14 amino acids long.

The CDR3 sequence is CASSLEGVSANTEAFF. CDR3 bases: TGCGCCAGCAGCCTGGAAGGAGTTTCGGCGAACACTGAAGCTTTCTTT. The gene calls are TRBV4-3 and TRBJ1-1; D ambiguous. CDR1 and CDR2 from the germline V gene are LGHNA and YSLEER. The CDR3 is 16 amino acids. V was trimmed by 4 bases and J by 1 base, leaving 16 bases between them.

This chain links TRBV19 with TRBJ2-7; D might be TRBD1 (5 bases). This CDR3 comprises 13 residues. The V gene lost 2 bases and the J gene lost 5 bases, with 10 bases spanning the gap. Germline V gene sequence: CDR1 LNHDA, CDR2 SQIVND (reference sequence). The CDR3 spells CASSILQGNEQYF. The CDR3 DNA is TGTGCCAGTAGTATATTGCAGGGTAACGAGCAGTACTTC.

This clone was seen just once. J is TRBJ1-6 and V is TRBV6-5, with a weak D call TRBD1 (6 bases). Germline V gene sequence: CDR1 MNHEY, CDR2 SVGAGI. The V end was cut by 0 bases, the J end by 8 bases, with 11 bases between. The CDR3 consists of 15 residues. CDR3 loop: CASSYSGRGDSPLHF. The CDR3 DNA reads TGTGCCAGCAGTTACTCAGGCAGGGGTGATTCACCCCTCCACTTT.

The sample holds a few counts of this clone. CDR3 sequence: CASSWGDLNTEAFF. In DNA, the CDR3 is TGTGCCAGCAGTTGGGGGGACCTGAACACTGAAGCTTTCTTT. The rearrangement links TRBV6-5 to TRBJ1-1; D perhaps matches TRBD1 (5 bases). The ends were cut back, 4 bases at V and 0 bases at J, with 9 bases in the middle. This CDR3 region has 14 residues. Germline V gene lookup returns CDR1 MNHEY and CDR2 SVGAGI.

This clone was counted only a few times. The V gene is TRBV4-1, the J gene TRBJ1-3; D possibly corresponds to TRBD1 (6 bases). The V end lost 5 bases, the J end lost 8 bases, and 13 bases lay between the germline ends. Germline V gene sequence: CDR1 MGHRA, CDR2 YSYEKL. The length of the CDR3 is 13 residues. The CDR3 is CASSATGWDTIYF. In nucleotides, the CDR3 is TGCGCCAGCAGCGCAACAGGGTGGGACACCATATATTTT.

This clone was seen a single time. This chain connects TRBV9 to TRBJ2-5; 8 nucleotides match TRBD2. The CDR3 is made up of 15 amino acids. Germline CDR1 SGDLS, CDR2 YYNGEE. After removal of 3 bases from V and 0 bases from J, the junction contained 4 bases not matched to a gene. CDR3 DNA: TGTGCCAGCAGCGGAGCGGGGGTGTACCAAGAGACCCAGTACTTC. Its translation is CASSGAGVYQETQYF.

V gene TRBV30 combines with J gene TRBJ1-1, with unresolved D. The germline V gene encodes CDR1 GTSNPN and CDR2 SVGIG (reference sequence). This CDR3 has 12 amino acids. V was shortened by 5 bases and J by 8 bases, with 15 bases between the two germline ends. CDR3 coding DNA: TGTGCCTGGCTCGGACTCGGAATCGAAGCTTTCTTT. Amino acids: CAWLGLGIEAFF.

The chain carries TRBV10-1 and TRBJ2-3; 11 bases agree with TRBD2. The CDR3 length is 16 residues. Trimming cost V 7 bases and J 3 bases; bases outside gene matches: 9. Looked up from germline, CDR1 is WNHNN and CDR2 is SYGVQD (reference sequence). CDR3 sequence (DNA): TGCGCCAGCATCACCTTAGCGGGGGGGCATACAGATACGCAGTATTTT. Translated: CASITLAGGHTDTQYF.

This clone was recorded once. The V call is TRBV7-9, the J call TRBJ1-2; 7 nucleotides match TRBD1. V gave up 2 bases and J gave up 5 bases; unmatched junction bases: 8. The germline gives CDR1 SEHNR, CDR2 FQNEAQ (reference sequence). The CDR3 sequence is 15 residues long. The CDR3 nucleotides are TGTGCCAGCAGCTTACTGAGACAGGGTTTTTATGGCTACACCTTC. This sequence encodes CASSLLRQGFYGYTF.